The next 20 T cell receptor beta chains were all read from a single sample in a study of T cell changes during pregnancy in multiple sclerosis (dated by TCRdb to about 2019). The library relied on the immunoSEQ multiplex PCR assay. Sourced from immuneACCESS, this table was stored by TCRdb with only in-frame sequences that have V and J called. A share of the clones is absent; for the studies checked, an unresolved V gene accounts for under half, and the remainder has no known explanation. The sample has about 100,000 clones on record, around 93% of them singletons. About 0.9% of the sample belongs to the ten largest clones. This sample comprised peripheral blood, obtained before pregnancy. The receptors come from a female donor with multiple sclerosis, enrolled in a pregnancy study.

The CDR3 region has the DNA TGTGCCAGCAGCTTAGCAGGACAGGGAGTTAATCAGCCCCAGCATTTT. Residues: CASSLAGQGVNQPQHF. V is TRBV7-2 and J is TRBJ1-5, with TRBD1 matching over 8 bases. J lost 4 bases, V lost 0 bases, and 5 bases had no gene match. Germline CDR1 and CDR2: SGHTA and FQGNSA. The CDR3 runs 16 residues.

The chain's CDR3 is CASSVGGRAPHEQFF. Written as DNA, the CDR3 is TGTGCCAGCAGCGTAGGGGGGAGGGCCCCCCATGAGCAGTTCTTC. This rearrangement joins TRBV9 to TRBJ2-1; TRBD2 agrees at 7 bases. This CDR3 comprises 15 residues. The germline gives CDR1 SGDLS, CDR2 YYNGEE. J gave up 8 bases and V 0 bases, and 8 bases lay outside the gene matches.

This sequence joins TRBV5-4 and TRBJ2-3; no clear D. The germline gives CDR1 SGHNT, CDR2 YYREEE (reference sequence). Trimming left V 0 bases short and J 4 bases short, with 9 bases between. CDR3 length equals 14 residues. CDR3 sequence (DNA): TGTGCCAGCAGCTTGGAATTTCGCGCAGATACGCAGTATTTT. This translates into CASSLEFRADTQYF. The full variable domain, with the rest looked up from reference TRBV5-4 and TRBJ2-3, is ETGVTQSPTHLIKTRGQQVTLRCSSQSGHNTVSWYQQALGQGPQFIFQYYREEENGRGNFPPRFSGLQFPNYSSELNVNALELDDSALYLCASSLEFRADTQYFGPGTRLTVL.

The rearrangement joins TRBV29-1 to TRBJ1-1, with a weak D call TRBD1 (6 bases). CDR1 is SQVTM and CDR2 is ANQGSEA in the germline V gene. V lost 5 bases and J 5 bases, leaving 21 bases between the germline ends. The CDR3 extends over 15 amino acids. Here the CDR3 reads CSVIPGQRLRTEAFF. CDR3 nucleotides: TGCAGCGTTATTCCGGGACAAAGGTTAAGGACTGAAGCTTTCTTT.

V and J are TRBV5-1 and TRBJ1-5, with D perhaps TRBD1 (5 bases). Germline loops: CDR1 SGHRS, CDR2 YFSETQ. V lost 5 bases to trimming and J lost 8 bases, with 14 bases between them. CDR3 length: 13 amino acids. The CDR3 here is CASRREAGEPQHF. The CDR3 DNA reads TGCGCCAGCAGACGGGAGGCGGGGGAGCCCCAGCATTTT.

The rearrangement links TRBV11-2 to TRBJ1-2; D not certain. The length of the CDR3 is 14 residues. CDR1 and CDR2 (germline): SGHAT, FQNNGV. Trimming removed 5 bases at V and 3 bases at J, with 13 bases between. CDR3 nucleotides: TGTGCCAGCAGCAAGTCGTCCCAGTACTATGGCTACACCTTC. It codes for CASSKSSQYYGYTF.

The chain has TRBV14 and TRBJ2-3; D might be TRBD1 (6 bases). The V and J ends lost 2 bases and 0 bases respectively, with 15 bases between them. Per the germline V gene, CDR1 is SGHDN and CDR2 is FVKESK. The CDR3 consists of 17 residues. CDR3 DNA: TGTGCCAGCAGCCAAATTAGGGGGAGCGCTAGCACAGATACGCAGTATTTT. It specifies CASSQIRGSASTDTQYF.

This clone was seen a single time. The chain links TRBV29-1 to TRBJ2-7; 10 positions match TRBD2. This CDR3 has 14 amino acids. J lost 1 base, V lost 6 bases, and 6 bases had no gene match. Per the germline V gene, CDR1 is SQVTM and CDR2 is ANQGSEA. The CDR3 spells CSVAGLAESYEQYF. CDR3 coding DNA: TGCAGCGTGGCTGGACTAGCGGAGTCCTACGAGCAGTACTTC.

This chain links TRBV25-1 with TRBJ2-3; TRBD2 matches at 7 bases. There are 17 residues in the CDR3. Germline V gives CDR1 MGHDK, CDR2 SYGVNS. V dropped 6 bases and J dropped 1; count of bases not matched to a gene: 13. CDR3: CASRNRDYYFGTDTQYF. The CDR3 coding sequence is TGTGCCAGCAGGAACCGGGACTACTACTTCGGCACAGATACGCAGTATTTT. Drawing the rest from reference TRBV25-1 and TRBJ2-3, the complete variable domain is EADIYQTPRYLVIGTGKKITLECSQTMGHDKMYWYQQDPGMELHLIHYSYGVNSTEKGDLSSESTVSRIRTEHFPLTLESARPSHTSQYLCASRNRDYYFGTDTQYFGPGTRLTVL.

In its sample, this clone was seen once. J is TRBJ1-1 and V is TRBV29-1, with 7 bases fitting TRBD1. CDR3 length: 13 residues. Germline V CDR1 and CDR2: SQVTM, ANQGSEA. J gave up 4 bases and V 7 bases, and 9 bases lay outside the gene matches. CDR3 coding DNA: TGCAGCGCGATTGACAGGGCGGGCACTGAAGCTTTCTTT. Translation: CSAIDRAGTEAFF.

Only one count was recorded for this clone. V gene TRBV6-5 combines with J gene TRBJ1-3, with D possibly being TRBD1 (5 bases). Trimming cost V 3 bases and J 4 bases, with 10 bases left between them. In germline, CDR1 is MNHEY, CDR2 SVGAGI. The CDR3 is 14 amino acids. Written as DNA, the CDR3 is TGTGCCAGCAGTTATGGGGGGAGCGGAAACACCATATATTTT. As protein: CASSYGGSGNTIYF.

The chain recombines TRBV7-9 with TRBJ2-3, with TRBD2 matching 7 bases. The germline CDR1 and CDR2 sequences are SEHNR and FQNEAQ (reference sequence). V lost 5 bases and J lost 6; bases outside the gene matches: 11. This CDR3 region has 15 residues. CDR3 coding DNA: TGTGCCAGCAGCCTAAGAGCGGGGCAATCGGATACGCAGTATTTT. It specifies CASSLRAGQSDTQYF. The variable domain in full, with the rest retrieved from reference TRBV7-9 and TRBJ2-3, is DTGVSQNPRHKITKRGQNVTFRCDPISEHNRLYWYRQTLGQGPEFLTYFQNEAQLEKSRLLSDRFSAERPKGSFSTLEIQRTEQGDSAMYLCASSLRAGQSDTQYFGPGTRLTVL.

The gene calls are TRBV25-1 and TRBJ2-7, with D perhaps matching TRBD1 (5 bases). V gave up 6 bases and J gave up 4 bases, with 13 bases separating them. Germline V gene data show CDR1 as MGHDK and CDR2 as SYGVNS. This CDR3 is 13 amino acids long. CDR3 bases: TGTGCCAGCAGCGCCACAGGAGTGTACGAGCAGTACTTC. Protein sequence: CASSATGVYEQYF.

The chain recombines TRBV7-8 with TRBJ2-7; 8 bases match TRBD1. The V and J ends lost 7 bases and 1 base, in that order; junction bases with no gene match: 9. CDR1 and CDR2 from the germline V gene are SGHVS and FQNEAQ. This CDR3 has 15 amino acids. The CDR3, as DNA: TGTGCCAGCATCCCCCCGGGACAGGCTTCCTACGAGCAGTACTTC. Translating it yields CASIPPGQASYEQYF.

This chain connects TRBV19 to TRBJ1-5; no definite D call. V dropped 0 bases and J dropped 6 bases, with 12 bases sitting between them. In germline, CDR1 is LNHDA, CDR2 SQIVND (reference sequence). The CDR3 runs to 15 residues. The CDR3 nucleotides read TGTGCCAGTAGTATAGATTTACGGCGGAGTCAGCCCCAGCATTTT. Its protein is CASSIDLRRSQPQHF. Using reference TRBV19 and TRBJ1-5 for the parts outside the CDR3, the full variable domain is DGGITQSPKYLFRKEGQNVTLSCEQNLNHDAMYWYRQDPGQGLRLIYYSQIVNDFQKGDIAEGYSVSREKKESFPLTVTSAQKNPTAFYLCASSIDLRRSQPQHFGDGTRLSIL.

V usage is TRBV5-8 and J usage is TRBJ2-1; unclear D gene. Germline CDR1 and CDR2: SGHTS and YDEGEE. This CDR3 region has 16 residues. The germline V and J ends were trimmed by 0 bases and 0 bases, with 10 bases remaining between them. CDR3 loop: CASSLVLLSSYNEQFF. The CDR3 DNA reads TGTGCCAGCAGCTTGGTACTCCTGAGCTCCTACAATGAGCAGTTCTTC.

The CDR3 nucleotides are TGTGCCAGCAGCCCTGGGACAGGGATACGGGAGCAGTACTTC. Its protein is CASSPGTGIREQYF. V and J are TRBV7-9 and TRBJ2-7, with TRBD1 matching over 9 bases. V shed 5 bases, J shed 7 bases, and the junction held 9 bases outside the gene matches. CDR3 length: 14 residues. CDR1 SEHNR and CDR2 FQNEAQ come from the germline V gene (reference sequence).

The chain has TRBV27 and TRBJ2-5; 11 positions agree with TRBD1. The CDR3 loop spans 15 amino acids. V was clipped by 6 bases and J by 5 bases; unmatched bases: 8. Per the germline V gene, CDR1 is MNHEY and CDR2 is SMNVEV (reference sequence). For the CDR3, the DNA is TGTGCCAGCAGCCTAGGGACAGGGGGGGGCGAGACCCAGTACTTC. Translated: CASSLGTGGGETQYF.

The chain uses TRBV10-3 and TRBJ2-7, with 9 positions matching TRBD1. J lost 4 bases, V lost 7 bases, and 8 bases had no gene match. The CDR3 consists of 14 residues. Germline CDR1 ENHRY, CDR2 SYGVKD. CDR3 protein: CAIMAGTGYYEQYF. In nucleotides, the CDR3 is TGTGCCATCATGGCCGGGACAGGGTATTACGAGCAGTACTTC.

In DNA, the CDR3 is TGTGCCAGCTCACCAGTCCAGGGCGTGGAGCAGTACTTC. Translating it yields CASSPVQGVEQYF. The chain carries TRBV18 and TRBJ2-7; TRBD1 is a possible D gene (5 bases). CDR1 is KGHSH, CDR2 LQKENI, per germline. V was shortened by 2 bases and J by 7 bases, with 12 bases between the two germline ends. This CDR3 has 13 residues. The full variable domain, with the rest looked up from reference TRBV18 and TRBJ2-7, is NAGVMQNPRHLVRRRGQEARLRCSPMKGHSHVYWYRQLPEEGLKFMVYLQKENIIDESGMPKERFSAEFPKEGPSILRIQQVVRGDSAAYFCASSPVQGVEQYFGPGTRLTVT.